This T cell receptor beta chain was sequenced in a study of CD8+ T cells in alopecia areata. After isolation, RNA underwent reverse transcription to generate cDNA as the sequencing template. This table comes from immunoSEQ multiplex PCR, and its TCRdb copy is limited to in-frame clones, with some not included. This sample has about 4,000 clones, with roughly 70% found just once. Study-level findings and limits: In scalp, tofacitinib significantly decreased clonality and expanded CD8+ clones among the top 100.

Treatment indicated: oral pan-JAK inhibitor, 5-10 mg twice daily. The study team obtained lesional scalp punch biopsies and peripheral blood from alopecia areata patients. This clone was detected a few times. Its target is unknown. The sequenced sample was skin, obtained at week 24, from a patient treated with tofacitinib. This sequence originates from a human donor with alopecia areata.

CDR3: CASPKDRLAKNIQYF. The DNA of the CDR3 is TGTGCCAGCCCTAAGGACAGACTAGCCAAAAACATTCAGTACTTC. The V and J genes are TRBV27 and TRBJ2-4, with D perhaps TRBD1 (6 bases). The CDR3 extends over 15 amino acids. Looked up from germline, CDR1 is MNHEY and CDR2 is SMNVEV (reference sequence). The germline V and J ends were trimmed by 8 bases and 0 bases, with 14 bases remaining between them.